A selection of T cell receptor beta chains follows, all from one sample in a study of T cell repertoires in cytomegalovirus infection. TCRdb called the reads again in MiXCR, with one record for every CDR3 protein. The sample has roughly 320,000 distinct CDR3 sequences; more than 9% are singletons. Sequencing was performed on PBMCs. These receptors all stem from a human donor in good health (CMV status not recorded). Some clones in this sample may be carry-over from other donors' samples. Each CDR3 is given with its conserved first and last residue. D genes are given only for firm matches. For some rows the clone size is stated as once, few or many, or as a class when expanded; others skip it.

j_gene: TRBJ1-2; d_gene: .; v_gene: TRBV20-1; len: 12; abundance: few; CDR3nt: TGCAGTGCTAGCGGGACTAACTATGGCTACACCTTC; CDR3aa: CSASGTNYGYTF
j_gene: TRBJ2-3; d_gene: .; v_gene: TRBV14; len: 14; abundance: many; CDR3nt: TGTGCCAGCAGCCCCCCAGGACGGGGCGATACGCAGTATTTT; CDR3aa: CASSPPGRGDTQYF
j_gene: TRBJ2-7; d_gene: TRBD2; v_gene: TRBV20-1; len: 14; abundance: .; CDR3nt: TGCAGTGCTAAGGACCGGACTAGACCTTACGAGCAGTACTTC; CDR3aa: CSAKDRTRPYEQYF
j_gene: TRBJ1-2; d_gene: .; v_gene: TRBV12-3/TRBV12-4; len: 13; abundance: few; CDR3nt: TGTGCCAGCAGTTCCCTGACAGGTTATGGCTACACCTTC; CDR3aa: CASSSLTGYGYTF
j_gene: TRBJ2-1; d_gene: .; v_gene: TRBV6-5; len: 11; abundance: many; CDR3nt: TGTGCCAGCAGCCGTTACAATGAGCAGTTCTTC; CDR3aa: CASSRYNEQFF
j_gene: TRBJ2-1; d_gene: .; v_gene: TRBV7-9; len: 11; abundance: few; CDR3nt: TGTGCCAGCAGCGCTTTGGGGGGTAACTTCTTC; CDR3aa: CASSALGGNFF
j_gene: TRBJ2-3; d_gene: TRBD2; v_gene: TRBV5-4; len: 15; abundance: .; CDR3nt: TGTGCCAGCAGCTTGTGGTCGGGGGGGATAGATACGCAGTATTTT; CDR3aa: CASSLWSGGIDTQYF
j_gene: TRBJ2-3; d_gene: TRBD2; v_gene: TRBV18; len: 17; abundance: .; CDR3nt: TGTGCCAGCTCACCCCGCCCCTCGTCTAGCGGGAGTGATACGCAGTATTTT; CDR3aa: CASSPRPSSSGSDTQYF
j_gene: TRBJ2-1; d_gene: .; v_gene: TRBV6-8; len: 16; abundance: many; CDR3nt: TGTGCCAGCAGTCCCTTGACAGGCGGCCCCTACAATGAGCAGTTCTTC; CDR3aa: CASSPLTGGPYNEQFF
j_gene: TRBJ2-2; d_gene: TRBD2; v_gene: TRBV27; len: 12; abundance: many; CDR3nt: TGTGCCAGTACCAGGGAGGGCGGGGAGCTGTTTTTT; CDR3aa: CASTREGGELFF
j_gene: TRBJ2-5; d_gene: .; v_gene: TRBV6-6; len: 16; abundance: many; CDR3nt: TGTGCCAGCAGTTACGGGAATCCTAGCATCCGGGAGACCCAGTACTTC; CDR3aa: CASSYGNPSIRETQYF
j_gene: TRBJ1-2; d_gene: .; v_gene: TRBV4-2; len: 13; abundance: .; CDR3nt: TGTGCCAGCAGCCAAGACGGGTCCTATGGCTACACCTTC; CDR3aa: CASSQDGSYGYTF
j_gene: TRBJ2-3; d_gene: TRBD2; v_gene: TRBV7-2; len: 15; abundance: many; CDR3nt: TGTGCCAGCAGCTTAGCGTTAGCGGGAGTAGATACGCAGTATTTT; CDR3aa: CASSLALAGVDTQYF
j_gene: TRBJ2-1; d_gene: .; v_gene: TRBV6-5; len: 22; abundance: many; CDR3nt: TGTGCCAGCAGTTACTCTCGACTGCCCGCCCCGGACGGGCGTGCTTACAATGATGAGCAGTTCTTC; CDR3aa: CASSYSRLPAPDGRAYNDEQFF
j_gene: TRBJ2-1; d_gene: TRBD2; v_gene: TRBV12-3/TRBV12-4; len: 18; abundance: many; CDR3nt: TGTGCCAGCAGTTTGGCTAGCGGGGGGGGGCCGGGATACAATGAGCAGTTCTTC; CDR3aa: CASSLASGGGPGYNEQFF
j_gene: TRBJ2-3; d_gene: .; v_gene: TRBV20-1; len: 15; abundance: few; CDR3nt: TGCAGTGCTAGAGCCATGGGGGGCCGCACAGATACGCAGTATTTT; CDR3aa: CSARAMGGRTDTQYF
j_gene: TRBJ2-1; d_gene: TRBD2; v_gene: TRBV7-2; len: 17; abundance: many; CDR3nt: TGTGCCAGCAGCCTAGGGGCTAGCGGGGGGGTATACAATGAGCAGTTCTTC; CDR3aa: CASSLGASGGVYNEQFF
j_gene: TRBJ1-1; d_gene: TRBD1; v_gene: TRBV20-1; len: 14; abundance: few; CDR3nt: TGCAGTGCCACCTACAGGGGGACGAACACTGAAGCTTTCTTT; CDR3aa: CSATYRGTNTEAFF
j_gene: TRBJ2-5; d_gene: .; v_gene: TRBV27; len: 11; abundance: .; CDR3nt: TGTGCCAGCAGTGATAGGAGGACCCAGTACTTC; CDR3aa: CASSDRRTQYF
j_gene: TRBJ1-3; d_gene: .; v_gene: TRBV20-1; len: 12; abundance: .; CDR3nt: TGCAGTGCTCGAACCTCTGGAAACACCATATATTTT; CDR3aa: CSARTSGNTIYF
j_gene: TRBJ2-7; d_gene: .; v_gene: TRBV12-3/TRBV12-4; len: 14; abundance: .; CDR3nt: TGTGCCAGCAGTTTAGCAGCGCCGATCTACGAGCAGTACTTC; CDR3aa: CASSLAAPIYEQYF
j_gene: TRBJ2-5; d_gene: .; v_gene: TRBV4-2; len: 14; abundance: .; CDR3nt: TGTGCCAGCAGCCAAGGACTGGAACAAGAGACCCAGTACTTC; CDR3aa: CASSQGLEQETQYF
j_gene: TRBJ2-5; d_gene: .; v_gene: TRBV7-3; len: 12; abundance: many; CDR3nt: TGTGCCAGCAGCTCAAGTCTAGAGACCCAGTACTTC; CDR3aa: CASSSSLETQYF
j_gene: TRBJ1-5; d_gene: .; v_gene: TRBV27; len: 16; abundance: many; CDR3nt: TGTGCCAGCAGTCCGATCCTCCTTGGTCCGGCTCAGCCCCAGCATTTT; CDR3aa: CASSPILLGPAQPQHF
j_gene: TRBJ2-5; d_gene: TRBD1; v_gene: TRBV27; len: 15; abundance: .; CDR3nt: TGTGCCAGCAGTTTATCGAGACAGGGGGGGGAGACCCAGTACTTC; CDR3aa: CASSLSRQGGETQYF
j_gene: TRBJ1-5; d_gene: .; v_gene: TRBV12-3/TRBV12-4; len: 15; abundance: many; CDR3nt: TGTGCCAGCAGTTTAGGTGGGGTGAGCCGCGGGGGCCAGCATTTT; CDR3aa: CASSLGGVSRGGQHF